One sample yielded the 30 T cell receptor beta chains listed below, sequenced in a study of beta chain features in type 1 diabetes. The study reverse transcribed the entire isolated RNA, so it sequenced expressed TCRB transcripts. Some clones are missing from TCRdb's copy, which holds only in-frame ones; the method was immunoSEQ multiplex PCR. The sample comprises 120,000 or so clones, about 18% of which are singletons, and 2% to 3% rests with the top ten. No antigen is known for these receptors. Study-wide results and caveats: Shorter TCRB CDR3s, moderately but significantly so, marked every one of the four CD4+ subsets in Type 1 diabetes patients.

Sequenced sample: central memory CD4+ T cells from blood. Receptor source: a man younger than 35 with type 1 diabetes.

The genes are TRBV6-4 and TRBJ2-1; D is uncertain. CDR1 MRHNA and CDR2 SNTAGT come from the germline V gene. V lost 4 bases, J lost 7 bases, and 11 bases lay in between. The CDR3 has 13 residues. In DNA form, the CDR3 reads TGTGCCAGCAGTGCCTCCTCGGAAAATGAGCAGTTCTTC. The encoded protein is CASSASSENEQFF.

The gene calls are TRBV6-4 and TRBJ1-1; a possible D gene is TRBD1 (6 bases). Trimming left V 5 bases short and J 4 bases short, with 11 bases between. The length of the CDR3 is 13 residues. The germline V gene encodes CDR1 MRHNA and CDR2 SNTAGT. CDR3 sequence reads: CASSLTGSTEAFF. In nucleotides, the CDR3 is TGTGCCAGCAGTTTAACAGGGTCCACTGAAGCTTTCTTT.

This clone was seen more than once but under ten times. V and J are TRBV7-9 and TRBJ1-2; no clear D. There are 13 residues in the CDR3. Germline V gene lookup returns CDR1 SEHNR and CDR2 FQNEAQ (reference sequence). V shed 1 base and J shed 8 bases, with 11 bases lying between them. This chain's CDR3 is CASSLEGPQGYTF. The CDR3 region has the DNA TGTGCCAGCAGCTTAGAAGGACCCCAGGGCTACACCTTC.

The chain carries TRBV25-1 and TRBJ2-1; TRBD2 is a possible D gene (6 bases). CDR1 and CDR2 (germline): MGHDK, SYGVNS. V lost 3 bases and J lost 8, with 14 bases in between. The length of the CDR3 is 14 residues. CDR3 residues: CASSDSGTLHEQFF. The CDR3 bases are TGTGCCAGCAGTGATTCCGGGACTCTCCATGAGCAGTTCTTC. The variable domain in full, completed from reference TRBV25-1 and TRBJ2-1, reads EADIYQTPRYLVIGTGKKITLECSQTMGHDKMYWYQQDPGMELHLIHYSYGVNSTEKGDLSSESTVSRIRTEHFPLTLESARPSHTSQYLCASSDSGTLHEQFFGPGTRLTVL.

This clone was counted ten times or more. The chain couples TRBV29-1 to TRBJ2-5; TRBD2 agrees at 10 bases. The V and J ends lost 6 bases and 5 bases, in that order; junction bases with no gene match: 9. From germline, CDR1 is SQVTM and CDR2 ANQGSEA. The CDR3 totals 14 residues. CDR3 bases: TGCAGCGTGGCCGGGACTAGCGAGTGGGAGACCCAGTACTTC. Translated, it gives CSVAGTSEWETQYF.

This rearrangement joins TRBV5-4 to TRBJ2-6; D uncertain. V lost 1 base and J lost 6, with 11 bases in between. CDR1 is SGHNT, CDR2 YYREEE, per germline (reference sequence). The CDR3 length is 15 residues. The CDR3 nucleotides read TGTGCCAGCAGCTTGATCGGCTCGGTGGCCAACGTCCTGACTTTC. Protein sequence: CASSLIGSVANVLTF.

This clone was found a few times. The gene calls are TRBV6-5 and TRBJ2-1, with D possibly TRBD2 on 5 matching bases. The germline V gene encodes CDR1 MNHEY and CDR2 SVGAGI. Trimming stripped 7 bases from V and 5 bases from J, with 15 bases between. This CDR3 is 14 amino acids long. CDR3 sequence reads: CASTRAAGDNEQFF. The CDR3 region has the DNA TGTGCCAGCACCCGTGCAGCCGGGGACAATGAGCAGTTCTTC.

The chain uses TRBV2 and TRBJ2-7, with D perhaps TRBD1 (6 bases). CDR1 and CDR2 (germline): SNHLY, FYNNEI. The CDR3 length is 12 residues. V dropped 8 bases and J dropped 4 bases, with 12 bases sitting between them. The CDR3 loop is CASQQGLYEQYF. As DNA, the CDR3 is TGTGCCAGCCAACAGGGCTTGTACGAGCAGTACTTC.

The V call is TRBV2, the J call TRBJ2-6, with D possibly TRBD1 on 6 matching bases. CDR1 SNHLY and CDR2 FYNNEI come from the germline V gene. Trimming removed 10 bases at V and 2 bases at J, with 12 bases between. The CDR3 loop spans 14 amino acids. The CDR3 nucleotides read TGTGCCACCTTTACAGGGACTGGGGCCAACGTCCTGACTTTC. It is translated as CATFTGTGANVLTF.

The rearrangement uses TRBV5-6 and TRBJ2-1, with 10 bases aligning to TRBD1. This CDR3 is 15 amino acids long. Germline V gene lookup returns CDR1 SGHDT and CDR2 YYEEEE. V shed 0 bases, J shed 3 bases, and the junction held 0 bases outside the gene matches. CDR3 nucleotide sequence: TGTGCCAGCAGCTTGGGGACAGGGGGCTACAATGAGCAGTTCTTC. Its translation is CASSLGTGGYNEQFF.

The CDR3 here is CAISAGLAAGDTQYF. CDR3 nucleotide sequence: TGTGCCATCAGTGCGGGACTAGCGGCAGGGGATACGCAGTATTTT. V usage is TRBV10-3 and J usage is TRBJ2-3; 11 bases agree with TRBD2. The V segment lost 4 bases and the J segment 6 bases; nucleotides outside the gene matches: 6. The germline CDR1 and CDR2 sequences are ENHRY and SYGVKD. The CDR3 length is 15 residues.

The chain recombines TRBV4-3 with TRBJ2-4; D may correspond to TRBD1 or TRBD2 (6 bases each). Germline V gene sequence: CDR1 LGHNA, CDR2 YSLEER. The CDR3 covers 13 residues. Trimming took off 1 base at V and 15 bases at J, with 16 bases between the two ends. CDR3 residues: CASSQAQGGVWYF. The CDR3 region has the DNA TGCGCCAGCAGCCAAGCACAGGGAGGTGTTTGGTACTTC.

This rearrangement joins TRBV28 to TRBJ2-3; weak D call: TRBD2 (5 bases). Deletions cut 10 bases from V and 2 bases from J, with 16 bases between. Germline CDR1 reads MDHEN; CDR2 reads SYDVKM. The CDR3 runs 14 residues. CDR3 DNA sequence: TGTGCCACCAATTCAGCGGATTACACAGATACGCAGTATTTT. Translation gives CATNSADYTDTQYF.

The genes are TRBV9 and TRBJ1-1; D is unclear. The CDR3 covers 13 residues. The germline V and J ends were trimmed by 4 bases and 7 bases, with 14 bases remaining between them. Germline V gives CDR1 SGDLS, CDR2 YYNGEE. CDR3 nucleotide sequence: TGTGCCAGCAGCCCAATGGGCGGGAGTGAAGCTTTCTTT. This translates into CASSPMGGSEAFF.

The V and J genes are TRBV9 and TRBJ2-3, with TRBD2 identical over 9 bases. Unmatched junction bases numbered 5, after V lost 4 bases and J lost 2 bases. This CDR3 spans 15 amino acids. The germline V gene has CDR1 SGDLS and CDR2 YYNGEE. The CDR3 sequence: CASSNSGGLTDTQYF. The DNA for the CDR3 is TGTGCCAGCAGCAATAGCGGGGGCCTCACAGATACGCAGTATTTT.

This clone was found a few times. This sequence joins TRBV7-9 and TRBJ2-7; TRBD1 matches 10 bases. V was clipped by 4 bases and J by 5 bases; unmatched bases: 11. The CDR3 spans 16 residues. The germline V gene encodes CDR1 SEHNR and CDR2 FQNEAQ (reference sequence). The chain's CDR3 is CASSSNSGTGVNEQYF. CDR3 DNA: TGTGCCAGCAGCTCTAATAGCGGGACAGGGGTCAACGAGCAGTACTTC.

This chain links TRBV5-1 with TRBJ2-3; maybe TRBD1 (7 bases). CDR3 length equals 17 residues. Germline V CDR1 and CDR2: SGHRS, YFSETQ. Trimming removed 0 bases at V and 2 bases at J, with 16 bases between. In DNA form, the CDR3 reads TGCGCCAGCAGCTTGGCCGTTCAGGGGGGTTACACAGATACGCAGTATTTT. This translates into CASSLAVQGGYTDTQYF.

The chain links TRBV28 to TRBJ1-2, with D possibly matching TRBD1 (5 bases). Germline V gene lookup returns CDR1 MDHEN and CDR2 SYDVKM. V was cut by 4 bases and J by 8 bases, with 20 bases left in between. The CDR3 has 15 amino acids. The CDR3 spells CASSWIHTGGGGYTF. CDR3 sequence (DNA): TGTGCCAGCAGTTGGATACACACAGGAGGAGGAGGCTACACCTTC.

The rearrangement links TRBV6-5 to TRBJ1-5; D is ambiguous. The CDR3 length is 15 residues. Trimming stripped 0 bases from V and 4 bases from J, with 10 bases between. The germline gives CDR1 MNHEY, CDR2 SVGAGI. Written as DNA, the CDR3 is TGTGCCAGCAGTTACTCGGTTCCAGTTAATCAGCCCCAGCATTTT. Amino acid sequence: CASSYSVPVNQPQHF.

The chain carries TRBV30 and TRBJ2-1; the match to TRBD2 covers 7 bases. Looked up from germline, CDR1 is GTSNPN and CDR2 is SVGIG (reference sequence). The CDR3 totals 14 residues. The junction had 5 bases not matched to a gene; V was cut back by 2 bases and J by 4 bases. The CDR3 bases are TGTGCCTGGAGTAGCAGCGGGGTATACAATGAGCAGTTCTTC. Amino acids: CAWSSSGVYNEQFF.

V gene TRBV7-9 combines with J gene TRBJ1-1; possibly TRBD1 for D (6 bases). The CDR3 is made up of 15 amino acids. V lost 0 bases and J 8 bases, leaving 16 bases between the germline ends. Germline V gene sequence: CDR1 SEHNR, CDR2 FQNEAQ (reference sequence). As DNA, the CDR3 is TGTGCCAGCAGCTTAGCCCCGGGCGCAGGGGAAGAAGCTTTCTTT. Translated: CASSLAPGAGEEAFF.

This clone was seen a few times. The chain joins TRBV2 to TRBJ2-1; TRBD1 matches 9 bases. After removal of 6 bases from V and 6 bases from J, the junction contained 9 bases not matched to a gene. CDR3 length: 15 amino acids. Germline V gene lookup returns CDR1 SNHLY and CDR2 FYNNEI. The CDR3 DNA sequence: TGTGCCAGCAGACAACAGGGGGCGTCAATCAATGAGCAGTTCTTC. This codes for CASRQQGASINEQFF.

This clone was counted only a few times. The chain recombines TRBV27 with TRBJ2-3, with D unclear. In germline, CDR1 is MNHEY, CDR2 SMNVEV (reference sequence). With 7 bases removed from V and 0 bases from J, the gap between germline ends came to 8 bases. The CDR3 totals 13 residues. The CDR3 DNA follows: TGTGCCAGCAAGGGCACCAGCACAGATACGCAGTATTTT. Translation: CASKGTSTDTQYF.

This clone was detected a few times. The chain couples TRBV4-1 to TRBJ2-3; maybe TRBD1 (6 bases). This CDR3 spans 17 amino acids. Germline CDR1 and CDR2: MGHRA and YSYEKL. V was clipped by 1 base and J by 3 bases, with 17 bases between them. CDR3 in amino acids: CASSQARGSQGTDTQYF. In DNA, the CDR3 is TGCGCCAGCAGCCAAGCTAGAGGTAGCCAGGGGACAGATACGCAGTATTTT.

The V call is TRBV30, the J call TRBJ2-6; D gene uncertain. The germline V gene encodes CDR1 GTSNPN and CDR2 SVGIG (reference sequence). This CDR3 contains 13 residues. V was trimmed by 1 base and J by 2 bases, leaving 3 bases between them. The CDR3: CAWSATGANVLTF. For the CDR3, the DNA is TGTGCCTGGAGTGCCACTGGGGCCAACGTCCTGACTTTC. Drawing the rest from reference TRBV30 and TRBJ2-6, the complete variable domain is SQTIHQWPATLVQPVGSPLSLECTVEGTSNPNLYWYRQAAGRGLQLLFYSVGIGQISSEVPQNLSASRPQDRQFILSSKKLLLSDSGFYLCAWSATGANVLTFGAGSRLTVL.

The genes are TRBV4-2 and TRBJ2-3, with D perhaps TRBD1 or TRBD2 (6 bases each). The germline V gene has CDR1 LGHNA and CDR2 YNFKEQ. The CDR3 consists of 16 residues. The germline V and J ends were trimmed by 1 base and 2 bases, with 13 bases remaining between them. DNA for the CDR3: TGTGCCAGCAGCCAAGTCCCCGGGGGCGACACAGATACGCAGTATTTT. It is translated as CASSQVPGGDTDTQYF.

This clone was recorded many times. This chain links TRBV29-1 with TRBJ2-3; D might be TRBD2 (6 bases). From germline, CDR1 is SQVTM and CDR2 ANQGSEA. The CDR3 contains 14 residues. V shed 3 bases and J shed 3 bases, with 13 bases lying between them. The CDR3 region has the DNA TGCAGCGTTGACGTGCCGGGGACTACAGATACGCAGTATTTT. Its translation: CSVDVPGTTDTQYF.

This clone came up a few times. The chain employs TRBV11-3 and TRBJ2-3; D unresolved. Deletions cut 4 bases from V and 4 bases from J, with 15 bases between. The CDR3 loop spans 15 amino acids. Germline CDR1 SGHNT, CDR2 YENEEA. CDR3 residues: CASSSSLLGSDTQYF. CDR3 sequence (DNA): TGTGCCAGCAGCTCCTCGCTGCTAGGGTCAGATACGCAGTATTTT.

This clone has more than one count but fewer than ten. J is TRBJ1-2 and V is TRBV18; D is perhaps TRBD1 (5 bases). V dropped 1 base and J dropped 8 bases, with 17 bases sitting between them. Germline V gene sequence: CDR1 KGHSH, CDR2 LQKENI. The CDR3 covers 15 residues. The CDR3 is CASSPREGALGGYTF. The CDR3 coding sequence is TGTGCCAGCTCACCACGTGAAGGGGCCCTGGGAGGCTACACCTTC.

V usage is TRBV29-1 and J usage is TRBJ2-1; D is unclear. Trimming took off 7 bases at V and 5 bases at J, with 9 bases between the two ends. Germline CDR1 reads SQVTM; CDR2 reads ANQGSEA. This CDR3 contains 11 residues. This CDR3 is CSGDKNNEQFF. The CDR3, as DNA: TGCAGCGGCGATAAGAACAATGAGCAGTTCTTC.